The sample holds a few counts of the clone carrying this T cell receptor beta chain. CDR1 MGHRA and CDR2 YSYEKL come from the germline V gene. This CDR3 comprises 12 residues. The V segment lost 5 bases and the J segment 8 bases; nucleotides outside the gene matches: 3. This entry is derived from a study of T-cell memory formation after mild COVID-19. TCRdb used MiXCR to reprocess the 5' RACE reads, holding one entry per CDR3 protein. Among 350,000 to 550,000 distinct CDR3 sequences listed, more than 15% were seen once. This clonotype was obtained from a man younger than 35 who had mild COVID-19 (a few samples of this study predate the infection). Cell type and time point are not known. The sequenced sample was PBMCs or a T cell subset sorted from them (not recorded which). This rearrangement joins TRBV4-1 to TRBJ2-1, with 7 bases that match TRBD2. The CDR3 region has the DNA TGCGCCAGCAGCAAACGGGGGGATGAGCAGTTCTTC. Translated, it gives CASSKRGDEQFF.